A single sample gave rise to the 7 T cell receptor beta chains below, sequenced in a study of T cell changes during pregnancy in multiple sclerosis. Assay: immunoSEQ multiplex PCR; the TCRdb copy retains only in-frame clones and omits some. The sample yields about 92,000 clones, around 93% seen once. The sample consisted of peripheral blood, taken in the third trimester of pregnancy. The receptors shown here come from a female donor with multiple sclerosis, enrolled in a pregnancy study.

The rearrangement uses TRBV4-3 and TRBJ2-1; 7 positions match TRBD2. Unmatched junction bases numbered 8, after V lost 0 bases and J lost 6 bases. The length of the CDR3 is 16 residues. Germline lookup yields CDR1 LGHNA and CDR2 YSLEER. The CDR3 nucleotides read TGCGCCAGCAGCCAAGATAGGGCGGGAGTTGCCAATGAGCAGTTCTTC. This gives the protein CASSQDRAGVANEQFF.

This clone showed up just once. Here the CDR3 DNA reads TGTGCCACCCGGCAGGGTTATGAGCAGTTCTTC. It codes for CATRQGYEQFF. The chain links TRBV2 to TRBJ2-1, with D tentatively TRBD1 (5 bases). Trimming left V 10 bases short and J 8 bases short, with 12 bases between. Per germline, CDR1 SNHLY and CDR2 FYNNEI. This CDR3 contains 11 residues.

V and J are TRBV5-1 and TRBJ2-3, with 11 nucleotides matching TRBD1. The CDR3 runs 15 residues. Germline V gives CDR1 SGHRS, CDR2 YFSETQ. V lost 4 bases, J lost 3 bases, and 4 bases stayed unmatched. The chain's CDR3 is CASSEGTGGTDTQYF. The CDR3 DNA sequence: TGCGCCAGCAGCGAAGGGACAGGGGGTACAGATACGCAGTATTTT.

This chain links TRBV2 with TRBJ2-1, with 13 bases aligning to TRBD2. Losses at the gene ends were 6 bases for V and 12 bases for J; bases not matched to a gene: 5. The CDR3 is 13 amino acids. Germline assignment: CDR1 SNHLY and CDR2 FYNNEI. The CDR3 nucleotides read TGTGCCAGCAGCGGACTAGCGGGAGTAAGGCAGTTCTTC. Residues: CASSGLAGVRQFF. Combining the CDR3 with reference TRBV2 and TRBJ2-1 gives the whole variable domain EPEVTQTPSHQVTQMGQEVILRCVPISNHLYFYWYRQILGQKVEFLVSFYNNEISEKSEIFDDQFSVERPDGSNFTLKIRSTKLEDSAMYFCASSGLAGVRQFFGPGTRLTVL.

The rearrangement links TRBV2 to TRBJ2-4; D not certain. Germline CDR1 and CDR2: SNHLY and FYNNEI. The V end lost 5 bases, the J end lost 0 bases, and 8 bases lay between the germline ends. This CDR3 has 14 residues. CDR3 sequence (DNA): TGTGCCAGCAGTCGCCCACTAGCCAAAAACATTCAGTACTTC. It translates to CASSRPLAKNIQYF.

V gene TRBV6-1 combines with J gene TRBJ2-5; TRBD1 might be the D (6 bases). CDR3 length equals 14 residues. CDR1 is MNHNS, CDR2 SASEGT, per germline. Trimming pared 6 bases from V and 5 bases from J, leaving 16 bases between. CDR3 bases: TGTGCCAGCAGCCCGGTAGGGGGTGTGGAGACCCAGTACTTC. As protein: CASSPVGGVETQYF.

The chain is built from TRBV15 and TRBJ1-2; D gene uncertain. The CDR3 is 15 amino acids. Trimming took 0 bases from V and 4 from J, leaving 12 bases between them. Germline V CDR1 and CDR2: LNHNV, YYDKDF (reference sequence). The CDR3 region is CATSRDSTDPYGYTF. CDR3 DNA: TGTGCCACCAGCAGAGATAGTACAGACCCCTATGGCTACACCTTC.